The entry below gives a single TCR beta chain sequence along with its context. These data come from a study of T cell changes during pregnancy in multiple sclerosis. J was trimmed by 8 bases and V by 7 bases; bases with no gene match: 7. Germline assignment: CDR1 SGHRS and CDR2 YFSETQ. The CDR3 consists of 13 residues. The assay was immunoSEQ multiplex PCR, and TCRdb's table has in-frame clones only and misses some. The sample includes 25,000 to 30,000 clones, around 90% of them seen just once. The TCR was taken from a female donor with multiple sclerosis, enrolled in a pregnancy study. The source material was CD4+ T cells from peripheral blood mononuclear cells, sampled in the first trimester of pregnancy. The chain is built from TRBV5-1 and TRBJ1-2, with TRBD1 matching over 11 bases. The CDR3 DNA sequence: TGCGCCAGCGGGGGACAGGGGGAATTGGGCTACACCTTC. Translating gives CASGGQGELGYTF.